Listed below are T cell receptor beta chains from one sample, sequenced in a study of STAT5B mutations in CD4+ large granular lymphocyte leukemia. Here immunoSEQ multiplex PCR was the method, and the copy in TCRdb shows in-frame clones only, minus some. The sample records approximately 19,000 clones, 70% being singletons. The material sequenced was CD4+ T cells from blood buffy coats. The receptors were sampled from a human donor in good health. Both conserved end residues are part of each CDR3. A D gene is named only where the DNA matches it firmly. Size is stated for part of the rows, as once, few or many counts, or as a class when the clone is expanded.

D	J	size	V	length	DNA	CDR3
.	TRBJ2-3	.	TRBV7-2	12	TGTGCCAGCAGCTTAGTGGCAGATACGCAGTATTTT	CASSLVADTQYF
.	TRBJ1-6	.	TRBV14	17	TGTGCCAGCAGCCAAGTTTGGGCCGGAGCGGGCAATTCACCCCTCCACTTT	CASSQVWAGAGNSPLHF
.	TRBJ2-3	.	TRBV30	13	TGTGCCGTCTCCCTAGGGAACACAGATACGCAGTATTTT	CAVSLGNTDTQYF
.	TRBJ2-1	.	TRBV14	16	TGTGCCAGCAGCCAGGGTCGGACTCCCGGCTACAATGAGCAGTTCTTC	CASSQGRTPGYNEQFF
.	TRBJ2-7	.	TRBV27	16	TGTGCCAGCAGTTTAGCGTTCGGCTCCTCCGCCGGGGAGCAGTACTTC	CASSLAFGSSAGEQYF
TRBD1	TRBJ2-7	few	TRBV14	13	TGTGCCAGCAGCAGTGACAGGGGCTGGGAGCAGTACTTC	CASSSDRGWEQYF
.	TRBJ2-3	.	TRBV9	11	TGTGCCAGCAGCCGGGGGGATACGCAGTATTTT	CASSRGDTQYF
.	TRBJ1-4	.	TRBV6-5	11	TGTGCCAGCAGCCCGGGGGAAAAACTGTTTTTT	CASSPGEKLFF
TRBD1	TRBJ2-2	.	TRBV27	14	TGTGCCTCAACCCGGGACAGGGTATCCGGGGAGCTGTTTTTT	CASTRDRVSGELFF
TRBD1	TRBJ1-3	.	TRBV7-2	15	TGTGCCAGCAGCTTAGAGAGGGGGCATGGAAACACCATATATTTT	CASSLERGHGNTIYF
TRBD1	TRBJ2-1	few	TRBV14	16	TGTGCCAGCAGCCAAGGGGACAGGGTCAGGGACAATGAGCAGTTCTTC	CASSQGDRVRDNEQFF
TRBD1	TRBJ2-3	.	TRBV29-1	16	TGCAGCGGGACCTTCAAGGGGGCACGATACACAGATACGCAGTATTTT	CSGTFKGARYTDTQYF
.	TRBJ2-3	.	TRBV30	14	TGTGCCTGGAGTGGACTCCGCGGCGCAGATACGCAGTATTTT	CAWSGLRGADTQYF
TRBD1	TRBJ2-3	.	TRBV27	15	TGTGCCAGCAGCGGGGGACAGGGGAAGACAGATACGCAGTATTTT	CASSGGQGKTDTQYF
TRBD2	TRBJ2-1	.	TRBV7-8	18	TGTGCCAGCAGCCTTGGACTAGCGGGGGAGAGCTCCTACAATGAGCAGTTCTTC	CASSLGLAGESSYNEQFF
.	TRBJ2-7	few	TRBV7-6	14	TGTGCCAGCAGCTCCACGGCCAGCGGAACGACATTCTTCTTC	CASSSTASGTTFFF
.	TRBJ1-4	few	TRBV6-1	19	TGTGCCAGCAGTGCCTCGCCCCCCTCCCTCAGGGTCCTAGATGAAAAACTGTTTTTT	CASSASPPSLRVLDEKLFF
.	TRBJ2-7	.	TRBV5-1	14	TGCGCCAGCAGCCTGGCGGACCTCTCCTACGAGCAGTACTTC	CASSLADLSYEQYF
.	TRBJ1-2	.	TRBV9	14	TGTGCCAGCAGCCCACAGGGAATTAACTATGGCTACACCTTC	CASSPQGINYGYTF
.	TRBJ1-5	.	TRBV28	15	TGTGCCAGCAGTTTACGGGGAAGGGGCAATCAGCCCCAGCATTTT	CASSLRGRGNQPQHF
.	TRBJ2-2	.	TRBV11-3	13	TGTGCCAGCAGCGCAGACTCCACCGGGGAGCTGTTTTTT	CASSADSTGELFF
TRBD1	TRBJ2-7	.	TRBV28	11	TGTGCCAGCGCAGGGGGCTACGAGCAGTACTTC	CASAGGYEQYF
.	TRBJ2-5	.	TRBV18	15	TGTGCCAGCTCACCACCCCAGGGGCTACAAGAGACCCAGTACTTC	CASSPPQGLQETQYF
TRBD2	TRBJ2-7	.	TRBV7-2	16	TGTGCCAGCAGCTACGGGGGCGGGAGGAACCTCTACGAGCAGTACTTC	CASSYGGGRNLYEQYF
.	TRBJ2-7	.	TRBV7-6	14	TGTGCCAGCAGCTACTCCAGCTCGACCTACGAGCAGTACTTC	CASSYSSSTYEQYF
.	TRBJ2-3	medium-sized	TRBV30	15	TGTGCCTGGAGTGTAAAGGGGCCGGGCACAGATACGCAGTATTTT	CAWSVKGPGTDTQYF
TRBD2	TRBJ2-2	.	TRBV2	15	TGTGCCAGCAGGCTGACTAGCGGGAGTCCCGGGGAGCTGTTTTTT	CASRLTSGSPGELFF
TRBD1	TRBJ1-4	.	TRBV19	16	TGTGCCAGTAGTCATAAATACCGGGACAGGGACGAAAAACTGTTTTTT	CASSHKYRDRDEKLFF
.	TRBJ2-7	.	TRBV6-5	15	TGTGCCAGCAGTTACTCTGCCACAGCCTCCTACGAGCAGTACTTC	CASSYSATASYEQYF
.	TRBJ2-5	.	TRBV5-4	15	TGTGCCAGCAGCGGCATGACAGGCCTCCAAGAGACCCAGTACTTC	CASSGMTGLQETQYF
TRBD1	TRBJ1-2	.	TRBV7-2	15	TGTGCCAGCAGCTTATATACGGGGACAGGCTATGGCTACACCTTC	CASSLYTGTGYGYTF
.	TRBJ1-1	.	TRBV10-3	16	TGTGCCATCAGTGAGTCGGCCGTAAGGTCACACACTGAAGCTTTCTTT	CAISESAVRSHTEAFF
.	TRBJ2-3	once	TRBV18	16	TGTGCCAGCTCACCACGCCTAGCTTCTAGCACAGATACGCAGTATTTT	CASSPRLASSTDTQYF
.	TRBJ2-3	.	TRBV28	14	TGTGCCAGCAGGAGCCCTGACCCACCCCATGCGCAGTATTTT	CASRSPDPPHAQYF
.	TRBJ1-5	.	TRBV12-5	14	TGTGCTAGTGGTTTGGGGGGTTTCAATCAGCCCCAGCATTTT	CASGLGGFNQPQHF
.	TRBJ2-7	.	TRBV6-5	14	TGTGCCAGCAGCCGACGGACTTATTCCTACGAGCAGTACTTC	CASSRRTYSYEQYF
.	TRBJ2-7	.	TRBV2	12	TGTGCCAGCACGGCGGGATCATACGAGCAGTACTTC	CASTAGSYEQYF
TRBD2	TRBJ2-2	.	TRBV7-6	20	TGTGCCAGCAGCTTAGGCCACCACCTCGCGCTAGCGGGATTCACCGGGGAGCTGTTTTTT	CASSLGHHLALAGFTGELFF
.	TRBJ1-6	.	TRBV5-4	15	TGTGCCAGCAGTCAGGGGCCCTACCCCAATTCACCCCTCCACTTT	CASSQGPYPNSPLHF
.	TRBJ2-3	.	TRBV19	13	TGTGCCAGTGGACTGACAAGCACAGATACGCAGTATTTT	CASGLTSTDTQYF
TRBD2	TRBJ2-7	.	TRBV2	14	TGTGCCAGCAGGGCTAGCGGGGGGGCGGGAGAGCAGTACTTC	CASRASGGAGEQYF
TRBD1	TRBJ1-1	few	TRBV5-5	15	TGTGCCAGCAGCATCAGGGGGTTCATGAACACTGAAGCTTTCTTT	CASSIRGFMNTEAFF
.	TRBJ1-1	.	TRBV5-5	12	TGTGCCAGCAGCCTTCTGAACACTGAAGCTTTCTTT	CASSLLNTEAFF
.	TRBJ1-1	.	TRBV6-5	14	TGTGCCAGCAGTTACGAGGGATTGGACACTGAAGCTTTCTTT	CASSYEGLDTEAFF
.	TRBJ1-1	.	TRBV10-3	17	TGTGCCATCAGTGAGTCGACTGGAGTCGGGCCGAACACTGAAGCTTTCTTT	CAISESTGVGPNTEAFF
TRBD2	TRBJ2-1	.	TRBV5-5	17	TGTGCCAGCAGAGTGGGGAGGCGGGAGGGCCAAGATAGTGAGCAGTTCTTC	CASRVGRREGQDSEQFF
.	TRBJ2-3	.	TRBV2	13	TGTGCCAGCAGGTCGGACGAGCGGGATACGCAGTATTTT	CASRSDERDTQYF
.	TRBJ2-4	few	TRBV19	15	TGTGCCAGTAGTATACCGAGGGGGATTGGGAACATTCAGTACTTC	CASSIPRGIGNIQYF
.	TRBJ2-7	few	TRBV6-1	13	TGTGCCAGCAGTGAATGGGGGTGGGGCGAGCAGTACTTC	CASSEWGWGEQYF
.	TRBJ2-5	.	TRBV7-3	13	TGTGCCAGCAGCTTAATATCCCAAGAGACCCAGTACTTC	CASSLISQETQYF
.	TRBJ2-2	.	TRBV5-1	16	TGCGCCAGCAGCTTGGGCGGACTTGAAGCTGCCGGGGAGCTGTTTTTT	CASSLGGLEAAGELFF
.	TRBJ1-1	.	TRBV30	13	TGTGCCTGGAGCCCCTCCGCGAACACTGAAGCTTTCTTT	CAWSPSANTEAFF
.	TRBJ2-1	.	TRBV6-5	15	TGTGCCAGCAGTTACACCCTTCTAGGAGGGGGAGAGCAGTTCTTC	CASSYTLLGGGEQFF
TRBD2	TRBJ2-1	.	TRBV29-1	14	TGCAGCGTGGGACGGGGCGGGAGAGGGAATGAGCAGTTCTTC	CSVGRGGRGNEQFF
.	TRBJ2-3	.	TRBV25-1	16	TGTGCCAGCAGTGATGACCGGGCTTTATCCACAGATACGCAGTATTTT	CASSDDRALSTDTQYF